These T cell receptor beta chains were read from a single sample in a study of T-cell memory formation after mild COVID-19. TCRdb re-called the 5' RACE reads through MiXCR, storing one row per CDR3 protein. The sample has around 340,000 distinct CDR3 sequences, about an eighth seen once; the top ten hold approximately 21%. Sequencing was performed on PBMCs or a T cell subset sorted from them (not recorded which). These receptor sequences come from a man in his late teens or twenties who had mild COVID-19 (a few samples of this study predate the infection). Cell type and time point are not known. Each CDR3 is given with its conserved first and last residue. A D gene is named only where the DNA matches it firmly. Clone size is shown for a subset of rows, as once, few, many or a class of expanded clone.

CDR3 protein | D gene | V gene | clone size | CDR3 length | J gene
CASSLGKTEQFF | NA | TRBV13 | few | 12 | TRBJ2-1
CASSQFSDQPQHF | NA | TRBV4-1 | few | 13 | TRBJ1-5
CSARQGGNNQPQHF | TRBD1 | TRBV29-1 | NA | 14 | TRBJ1-5
CASSYWGQEDEQYF | TRBD1 | TRBV6-5 | NA | 14 | TRBJ2-7
CAITSGGYNEQFF | TRBD2 | TRBV10-3 | NA | 13 | TRBJ2-1
CASSQGQAFGNTIYF | NA | TRBV3-1 | many | 15 | TRBJ1-3
CASSLSLIAGGDTQYF | NA | TRBV7-2 | NA | 16 | TRBJ2-3
CASSQDVGTSGGGKTQYF | TRBD2 | TRBV4-3 | many | 18 | TRBJ2-5
CASSLVRTGLTPLHF | TRBD1 | TRBV5-1 | few | 15 | TRBJ1-6
CASSYLAGKGTQYF | TRBD2 | TRBV6-5 | NA | 14 | TRBJ2-3